At least ten counts were recorded for the clone carrying this T cell receptor (beta chain). Its target is unknown. This CDR3 comprises 17 residues. Constant-region reverse primers amplified full-length variable regions, followed by semi-nested Nested Universal Primer A PCR. MiXCR, applied by TCRdb to the 5' RACE reads, yields one record per CDR3 protein. The data hold 9,400 or so distinct CDR3 sequences, with about a sixth observed a single time. The study, taken as a whole, reports: Greatest tumor Treg TCR overlap was with tumor naive CD4+ cells. Tumor memory CD4+ T cell TCR gene usage clustered with blood and lymph node memory CD4+ cells and lymph node naive CD4+ cells.

The chain uses TRBV1 and TRBJ2-7; TRBD1 is taken as the D call from the table, unchecked against the DNA. TRBV1 is recorded as a pseudogene. This receptor was taken from a female donor with breast cancer. The sequenced sample consisted of memory CD4+ T cells sorted from blood. Subset reported: memory CD4+ T cells, CD4+CD45RO+CD25-. The CDR3 DNA reads as TGCACCAGCAGCCATACGCCACCGGGACCTTTTTTCTACGAGCAGTACTTC. This encodes CTSSHTPPGPFFYEQYF.